This T cell receptor beta chain was observed in a study of CD8+ T cells in alopecia areata. Treatment of the sample: oral pan-JAK inhibitor, 5-10 mg twice daily. Alopecia areata patients provided lesional scalp punch biopsies and peripheral blood. cDNA reverse transcribed from extracted RNA served as the sequencing template. Assay used: immunoSEQ multiplex PCR; TCRdb lists only in-frame clones, some missing. This table has 140,000 to 150,000 clones, roughly 54% appearing once. Points from the study as a whole: Affected lesional scalp, above all in alopecia totalis/universalis, was more clonal than normal scalp.

This clone was seen more than once but under ten times. Antigen unknown. The germline V gene has CDR1 SGHNT and CDR2 YYREEE (reference sequence). CDR3 length: 13 residues. Trimming took 5 bases from V and 3 from J, leaving 12 bases between them. This TCR derives from a human donor with alopecia areata. V and J are TRBV5-4 and TRBJ2-7; a possible D gene is TRBD1 (6 bases). The sample consisted of CD8+ T cells sorted from blood, taken at week 4, from a patient treated with tofacitinib. The CDR3 loop reads CASSSRQDYEQYF. The CDR3 region has the DNA TGTGCCAGCAGTTCCAGACAGGACTACGAGCAGTACTTC.